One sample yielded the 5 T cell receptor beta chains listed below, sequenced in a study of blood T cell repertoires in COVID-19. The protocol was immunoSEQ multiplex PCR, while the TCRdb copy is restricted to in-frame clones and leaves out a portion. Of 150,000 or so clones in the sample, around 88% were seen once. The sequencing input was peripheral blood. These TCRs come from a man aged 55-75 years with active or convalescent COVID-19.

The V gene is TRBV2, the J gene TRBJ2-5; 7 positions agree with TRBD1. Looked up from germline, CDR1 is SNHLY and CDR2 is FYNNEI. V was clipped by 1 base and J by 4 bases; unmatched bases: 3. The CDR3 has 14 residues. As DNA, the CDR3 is TGTGCCAGCAGTGAAGAGGCAGGGGGAGAGACCCAGTACTTC. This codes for CASSEEAGGETQYF.

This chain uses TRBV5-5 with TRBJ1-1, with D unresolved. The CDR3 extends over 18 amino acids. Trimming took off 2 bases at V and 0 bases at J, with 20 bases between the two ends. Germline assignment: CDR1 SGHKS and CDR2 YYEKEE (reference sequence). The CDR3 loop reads CASSFDLPGRTMNTEAFF. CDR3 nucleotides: TGTGCCAGCAGCTTTGACCTGCCAGGTAGAACCATGAACACTGAAGCTTTCTTT.

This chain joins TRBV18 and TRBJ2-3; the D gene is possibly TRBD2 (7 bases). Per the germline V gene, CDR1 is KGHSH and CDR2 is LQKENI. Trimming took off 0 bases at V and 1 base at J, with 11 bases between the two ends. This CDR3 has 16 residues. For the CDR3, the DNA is TGTGCCAGCTCACCACCGGGGGGGCGAGGCACAGATACGCAGTATTTT. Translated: CASSPPGGRGTDTQYF. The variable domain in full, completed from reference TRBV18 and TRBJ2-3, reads NAGVMQNPRHLVRRRGQEARLRCSPMKGHSHVYWYRQLPEEGLKFMVYLQKENIIDESGMPKERFSAEFPKEGPSILRIQQVVRGDSAAYFCASSPPGGRGTDTQYFGPGTRLTVL.

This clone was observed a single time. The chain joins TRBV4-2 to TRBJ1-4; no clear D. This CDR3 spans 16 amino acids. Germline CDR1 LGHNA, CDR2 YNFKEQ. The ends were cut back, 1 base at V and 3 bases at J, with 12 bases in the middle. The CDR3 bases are TGTGCCAGCAGCCAAGGAGGGCGGGCTCCTAATGAAAAACTGTTTTTT. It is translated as CASSQGGRAPNEKLFF.

The CDR3 region has the DNA TGTGCCAGCTCACCTCCGACAGGGGAGGGGGAAAAACTGTTTTTT. Translating gives CASSPPTGEGEKLFF. The chain combines TRBV18 with TRBJ1-4, with 8 bases fitting TRBD1. CDR3 length: 15 residues. After removal of 3 bases from V and 8 bases from J, the junction contained 8 bases not matched to a gene. Germline lookup yields CDR1 KGHSH and CDR2 LQKENI.